This TCR beta chain was sequenced in a study of regulatory T cells. Germline CDR1 and CDR2: MNHEY and SMNVEV (reference sequence). V shed 6 bases and J 4 bases; nucleotides not matched to a gene: 9. The CDR3 sequence is 15 residues long. Every patient with CD3G deficiency had evidence of autoimmunity. Primers: 52 TRBV forward and 13 TRBJ reverse. TCRdb keeps only in-frame clones here, not all; method: immunoSEQ multiplex PCR. The sample includes roughly 15,000 clones, roughly 90% of them seen just once. This receptor was obtained from a young adult with CD3G deficiency. The chain has TRBV27 and TRBJ2-7, with TRBD1 matching 10 bases. The sequencing sample was made of CD8+ T cells sorted from blood. CDR3 in DNA: TGTGCCAGCAGGCTGACAGGGGGCGCCTTTTACGAGCAGTACTTC. Translated, it gives CASRLTGGAFYEQYF.